Listed here are 14 T cell receptor beta chains from one sample, sequenced in a study of cytomegalovirus exposure and HLA in healthy donors. TCRdb's table, derived via immunoSEQ multiplex PCR, lists solely in-frame clones and lacks some. The data hold about 44,000 clones, with over 85% observed a single time. Sequencing was done on a sample of PBMCs. The receptor source for this set is a woman under 30 in good health and CMV-seronegative.

The chain combines TRBV7-8 with TRBJ1-5; possible D gene TRBD1, 6 bases. Per germline, CDR1 SGHVS and CDR2 FQNEAQ. The V gene lost 1 base and the J gene lost 7 bases, with 17 bases spanning the gap. This CDR3 spans 16 amino acids. This CDR3 is CASSLVAPAQGQPQHF. The CDR3 DNA reads TGTGCCAGCAGCTTAGTAGCTCCGGCCCAGGGGCAGCCCCAGCATTTT.

The chain is built from TRBV11-2 and TRBJ2-7; D is possibly TRBD2 (5 bases). Germline assignment: CDR1 SGHAT and CDR2 FQNNGV. Deletions cut 3 bases from V and 3 bases from J, with 12 bases between. The CDR3 has 14 amino acids. DNA for the CDR3: TGTGCCAGCAGCTTTTCCGGGAAAAACTACGAGCAGTACTTC. Protein sequence: CASSFSGKNYEQYF.

This clone has only one observation. The chain links TRBV10-3 to TRBJ1-2; TRBD1 is a possible D gene (6 bases). Trimming cost V 2 bases and J 6 bases, with 10 bases left between them. This CDR3 is 13 amino acids long. Germline CDR1 ENHRY, CDR2 SYGVKD. The CDR3 sequence is CAISEGQQNGYTF. CDR3 in DNA: TGTGCCATCAGTGAGGGACAGCAGAATGGCTACACCTTC.

V usage is TRBV28 and J usage is TRBJ1-5; possibly TRBD1 for D (6 bases). V lost 4 bases and J 4 bases, leaving 14 bases between the germline ends. CDR1 MDHEN and CDR2 SYDVKM come from the germline V gene. This CDR3 is 15 amino acids long. Written as DNA, the CDR3 is TGTGCCAGCAGTTGGACCAGCAGGGGAAATCAGCCCCAGCATTTT. Encoded protein: CASSWTSRGNQPQHF.

This chain joins TRBV5-6 and TRBJ1-1, with D uncertain. The V end lost 4 bases, the J end lost 1 base, and 17 bases lay between the germline ends. Germline V gene data show CDR1 as SGHDT and CDR2 as YYEEEE. The CDR3 is made up of 16 amino acids. The CDR3 DNA reads TGTGCCAGCAGCAAAGACTTAGGAGCGAGGAACACTGAAGCTTTCTTT. Protein: CASSKDLGARNTEAFF. Based on the CDR3 plus reference TRBV5-6 and TRBJ1-1, the full variable domain is DAGVTQSPTHLIKTRGQQVTLRCSPKSGHDTVSWYQQALGQGPQFIFQYYEEEERQRGNFPDRFSGHQFPNYSSELNVNALLLGDSALYLCASSKDLGARNTEAFFGQGTRLTVV.

This chain connects TRBV5-6 to TRBJ2-5; TRBD2 might be the D (6 bases). CDR1 and CDR2 (germline): SGHDT, YYEEEE. The CDR3 contains 15 residues. V was cut by 5 bases and J by 4 bases, with 18 bases left in between. The CDR3 DNA follows: TGTGCCAGCAGTTATAGGCGGATGGGGGGAGAGACCCAGTACTTC. This sequence encodes CASSYRRMGGETQYF.

The rearrangement joins TRBV9 to TRBJ1-1; the D gene is possibly TRBD1 (6 bases). Germline-derived CDR1 and CDR2 are SGDLS and YYNGEE. The CDR3 has 14 residues. The ends were cut back, 3 bases at V and 1 base at J, with 10 bases in the middle. The CDR3 region is CASSALDRNTEAFF. The CDR3 bases are TGTGCCAGCAGCGCACTGGACAGGAACACTGAAGCTTTCTTT.

V is TRBV9 and J is TRBJ1-3; no clear D gene. V gave up 0 bases and J gave up 4 bases, with 11 bases separating them. The CDR3 consists of 15 residues. Looked up from germline, CDR1 is SGDLS and CDR2 is YYNGEE. The chain's CDR3 is CASSVEEGRGNTIYF. CDR3 DNA: TGTGCCAGCAGCGTAGAAGAGGGCAGGGGAAACACCATATATTTT. Looking up the rest from reference TRBV9 and TRBJ1-3 gives the full variable domain: DSGVTQTPKHLITATGQRVTLRCSPRSGDLSVYWYQQSLDQGLQFLIQYYNGEERAKGNILERFSAQQFPDLHSELNLSSLELGDSALYFCASSVEEGRGNTIYFGEGSWLTVV.

The gene calls are TRBV6-5 and TRBJ2-5, with TRBD2 identical over 14 bases. Trimming cost V 4 bases and J 3 bases; bases outside gene matches: 4. From germline, CDR1 is MNHEY and CDR2 SVGAGI. This CDR3 has 16 amino acids. This CDR3 reads CASSSSGLAGEETQYF. In DNA form, the CDR3 reads TGTGCCAGCAGTTCCTCGGGACTAGCGGGAGAAGAGACCCAGTACTTC.

This chain joins TRBV6-1 and TRBJ1-1; D is undetermined. The CDR3 loop spans 13 amino acids. From germline, CDR1 is MNHNS and CDR2 SASEGT. The germline V and J ends were trimmed by 3 bases and 3 bases, with 8 bases remaining between them. CDR3 loop: CASSDSSHTEAFF. The CDR3, as DNA: TGTGCCAGCAGTGATTCTTCCCACACTGAAGCTTTCTTT.

This sequence joins TRBV29-1 and TRBJ1-1; D is unresolved. CDR3 length: 16 residues. CDR1 and CDR2 (germline): SQVTM, ANQGSEA. Trimming cost V 1 base and J 0 bases, with 15 bases left between them. CDR3 sequence reads: CSVEGFGGRLNTEAFF. CDR3 nucleotides: TGCAGCGTTGAAGGATTCGGAGGAAGACTGAACACTGAAGCTTTCTTT. The full variable domain, rest sourced from reference TRBV29-1 and TRBJ1-1, is SAVISQKPSRDICQRGTSLTIQCQVDSQVTMMFWYRQQPGQSLTLIATANQGSEATYESGFVIDKFPISRPNLTFSTLTVSNMSPEDSSIYLCSVEGFGGRLNTEAFFGQGTRLTVV.

This chain connects TRBV6-5 to TRBJ2-1, with a weak D call TRBD2 (6 bases). The V gene's germline CDR1 is MNHEY and CDR2 SVGAGI. The CDR3 sequence is 14 residues long. V lost 8 bases and J 4 bases, leaving 15 bases between the germline ends. CDR3 in DNA: TGTGCCAGCGGAGGGGTAACAGAATACAATGAGCAGTTCTTC. Protein product: CASGGVTEYNEQFF.

V gene TRBV2 combines with J gene TRBJ1-5; D uncertain. Trimming took off 6 bases at V and 5 bases at J, with 11 bases between the two ends. From germline, CDR1 is SNHLY and CDR2 FYNNEI. This CDR3 is 13 amino acids long. The CDR3 nucleotides are TGTGCCAGCAGCACTTTTCAGGATCAGCCCCAGCATTTT. Its translation is CASSTFQDQPQHF.

This rearrangement joins TRBV6-5 to TRBJ2-5; no clear D gene. The V end lost 6 bases, the J end lost 5 bases, and 16 bases lay between the germline ends. From germline, CDR1 is MNHEY and CDR2 SVGAGI. CDR3 length: 14 amino acids. In DNA form, the CDR3 reads TGTGCCAGCAGGCCTGACACCGCCGAGGAGACCCAGTACTTC. The encoded protein is CASRPDTAEETQYF.